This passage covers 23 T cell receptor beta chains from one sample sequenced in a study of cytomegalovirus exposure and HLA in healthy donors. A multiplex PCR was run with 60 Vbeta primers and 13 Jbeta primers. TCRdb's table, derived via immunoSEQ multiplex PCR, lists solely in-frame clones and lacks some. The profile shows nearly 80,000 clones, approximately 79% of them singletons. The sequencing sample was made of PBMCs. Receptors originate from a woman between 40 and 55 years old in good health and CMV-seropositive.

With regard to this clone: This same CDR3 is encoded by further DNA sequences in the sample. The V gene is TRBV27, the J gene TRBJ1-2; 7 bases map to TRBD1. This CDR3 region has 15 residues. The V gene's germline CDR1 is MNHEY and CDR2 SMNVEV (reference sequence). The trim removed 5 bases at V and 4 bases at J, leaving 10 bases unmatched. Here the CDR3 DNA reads TGTGCCAGCAGTCTGAACACGGGACAGACCTATGGCTACACCTTC. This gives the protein CASSLNTGQTYGYTF.

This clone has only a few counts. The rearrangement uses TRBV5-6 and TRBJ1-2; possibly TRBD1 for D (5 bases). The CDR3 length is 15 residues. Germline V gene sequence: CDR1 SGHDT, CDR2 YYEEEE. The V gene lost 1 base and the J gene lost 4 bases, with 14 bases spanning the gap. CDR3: CASSLNTMGPYGYTF. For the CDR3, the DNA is TGTGCCAGCAGCTTGAATACCATGGGGCCCTATGGCTACACCTTC.

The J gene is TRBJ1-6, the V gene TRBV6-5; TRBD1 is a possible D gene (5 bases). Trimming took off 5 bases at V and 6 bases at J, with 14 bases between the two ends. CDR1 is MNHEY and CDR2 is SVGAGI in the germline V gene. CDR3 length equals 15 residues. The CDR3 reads CASSRRQLSNSPLHF. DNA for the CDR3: TGTGCCAGCAGTCGCAGACAGCTTAGTAATTCACCCCTCCACTTT.

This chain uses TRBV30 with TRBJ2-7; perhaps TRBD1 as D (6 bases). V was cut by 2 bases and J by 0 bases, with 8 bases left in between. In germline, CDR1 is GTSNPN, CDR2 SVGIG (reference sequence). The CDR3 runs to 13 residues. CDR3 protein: CAWSIGGSYEQYF. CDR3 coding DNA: TGTGCCTGGAGTATAGGGGGCTCCTACGAGCAGTACTTC.

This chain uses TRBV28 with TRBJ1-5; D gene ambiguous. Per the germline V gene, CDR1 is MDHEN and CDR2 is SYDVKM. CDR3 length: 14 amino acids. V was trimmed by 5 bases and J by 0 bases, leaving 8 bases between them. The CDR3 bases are TGTGCCAGCAGTCAGTACAATAGCAATCAGCCCCAGCATTTT. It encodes CASSQYNSNQPQHF.

The CDR3 nucleotides are TGTGCCAGCAGCTCCCTTACAGGGGGATGGGGCACAGATACGCAGTATTTT. Protein: CASSSLTGGWGTDTQYF. This chain links TRBV11-2 with TRBJ2-3, with 8 positions matching TRBD1. Trimming removed 4 bases from V and 1 base from J; junction bases left unmatched: 10. Germline CDR1 is SGHAT and CDR2 is FQNNGV. The CDR3 sequence is 17 residues long.

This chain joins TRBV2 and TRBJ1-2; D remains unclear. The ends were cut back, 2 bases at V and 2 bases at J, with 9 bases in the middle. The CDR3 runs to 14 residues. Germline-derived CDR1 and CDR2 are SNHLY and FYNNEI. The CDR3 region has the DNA TGTGCCAGCAGTGAAATGGTCAGAAACTATGGCTACACCTTC. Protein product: CASSEMVRNYGYTF.

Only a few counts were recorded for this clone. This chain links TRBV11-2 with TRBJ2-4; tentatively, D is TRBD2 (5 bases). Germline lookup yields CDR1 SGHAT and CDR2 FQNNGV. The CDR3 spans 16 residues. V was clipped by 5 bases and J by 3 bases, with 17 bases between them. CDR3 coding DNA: TGTGCCAGCAGCCAAGACATCGGACTCGACAAAAACATTCAGTACTTC. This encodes CASSQDIGLDKNIQYF.

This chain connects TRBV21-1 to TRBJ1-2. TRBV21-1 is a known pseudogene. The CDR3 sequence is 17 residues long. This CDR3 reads CASSKGGNGRDNYGYTF. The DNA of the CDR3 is TGTGCCAGCAGCAAAGGAGGGAATGGGCGAGACAACTATGGCTACACCTTC.

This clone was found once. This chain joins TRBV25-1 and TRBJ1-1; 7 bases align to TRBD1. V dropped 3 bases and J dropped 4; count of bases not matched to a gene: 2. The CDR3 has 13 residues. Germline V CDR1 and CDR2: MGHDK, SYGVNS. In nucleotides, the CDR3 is TGTGCCAGCAGTGAGTGGGACAGCACTGAAGCTTTCTTT. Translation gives CASSEWDSTEAFF.

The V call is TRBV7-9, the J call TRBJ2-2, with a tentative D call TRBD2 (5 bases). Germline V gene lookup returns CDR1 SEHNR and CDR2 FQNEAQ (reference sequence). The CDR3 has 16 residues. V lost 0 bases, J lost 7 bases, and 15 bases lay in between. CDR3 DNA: TGTGCCAGCAGCTTAGCGCCGGGTGGACTGTTCGGGGAGCTGTTTTTT. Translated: CASSLAPGGLFGELFF.

The CDR3 sequence: CSAGTGVNMNTEAFF. The CDR3 nucleotides read TGCAGCGCTGGGACAGGAGTAAACATGAACACTGAAGCTTTCTTT. The V gene is TRBV29-1, the J gene TRBJ1-1; TRBD1 matches at 8 bases. Per germline, CDR1 SQVTM and CDR2 ANQGSEA. The CDR3 consists of 15 residues. The V gene end was trimmed by 7 bases and the J gene end by 0 bases; junction bases not matched to a gene: 10.

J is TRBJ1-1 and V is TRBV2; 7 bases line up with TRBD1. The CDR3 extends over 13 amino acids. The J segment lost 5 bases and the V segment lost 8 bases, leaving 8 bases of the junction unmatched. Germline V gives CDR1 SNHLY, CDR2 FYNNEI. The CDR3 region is CASLRGIGTEAFF. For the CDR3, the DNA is TGTGCCAGCCTCAGGGGGATAGGGACTGAAGCTTTCTTT.

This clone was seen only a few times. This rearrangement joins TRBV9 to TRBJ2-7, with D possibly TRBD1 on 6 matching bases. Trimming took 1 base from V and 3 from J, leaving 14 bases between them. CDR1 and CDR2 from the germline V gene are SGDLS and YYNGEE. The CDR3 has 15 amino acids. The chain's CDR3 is CASSVYPGEGYEQYF. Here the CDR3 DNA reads TGTGCCAGCAGCGTATACCCAGGGGAAGGCTACGAGCAGTACTTC.

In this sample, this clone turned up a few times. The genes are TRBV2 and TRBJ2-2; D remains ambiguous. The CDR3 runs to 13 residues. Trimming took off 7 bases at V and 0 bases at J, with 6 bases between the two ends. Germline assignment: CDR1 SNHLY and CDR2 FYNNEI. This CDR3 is CASTGANTGELFF. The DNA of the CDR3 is TGTGCCAGCACCGGAGCGAACACCGGGGAGCTGTTTTTT.

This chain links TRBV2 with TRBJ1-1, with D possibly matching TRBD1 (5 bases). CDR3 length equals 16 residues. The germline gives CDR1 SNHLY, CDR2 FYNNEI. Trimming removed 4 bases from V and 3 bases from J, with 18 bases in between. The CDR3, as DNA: TGTGCCAGCAGTGGGGAGGGACCGCCGATTGACACTGAAGCTTTCTTT. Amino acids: CASSGEGPPIDTEAFF.

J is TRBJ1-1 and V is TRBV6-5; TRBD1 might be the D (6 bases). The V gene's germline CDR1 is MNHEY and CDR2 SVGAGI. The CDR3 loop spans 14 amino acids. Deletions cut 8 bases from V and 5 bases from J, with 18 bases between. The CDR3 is CASLGNRARTEAFF. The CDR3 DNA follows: TGTGCCAGCCTGGGAAACAGGGCGAGGACTGAAGCTTTCTTT.

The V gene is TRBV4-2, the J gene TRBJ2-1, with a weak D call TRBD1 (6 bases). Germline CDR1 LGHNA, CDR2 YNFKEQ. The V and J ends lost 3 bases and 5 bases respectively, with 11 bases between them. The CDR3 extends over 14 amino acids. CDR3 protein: CASSHVGADNEQFF. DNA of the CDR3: TGTGCCAGCAGCCACGTGGGGGCGGACAATGAGCAGTTCTTC.

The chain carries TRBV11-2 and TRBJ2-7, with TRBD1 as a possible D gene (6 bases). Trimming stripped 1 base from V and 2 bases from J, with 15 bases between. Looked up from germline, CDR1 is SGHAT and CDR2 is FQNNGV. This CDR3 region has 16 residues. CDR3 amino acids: CASSLVQGMGAYEQYF. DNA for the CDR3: TGTGCCAGCAGCTTAGTCCAGGGGATGGGCGCCTACGAGCAGTACTTC.

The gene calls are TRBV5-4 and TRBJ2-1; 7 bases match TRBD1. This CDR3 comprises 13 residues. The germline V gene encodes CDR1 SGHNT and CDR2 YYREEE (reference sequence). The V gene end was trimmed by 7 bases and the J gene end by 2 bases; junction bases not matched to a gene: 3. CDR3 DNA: TGTGCCAGCGGGGACAGACCCTACAATGAGCAGTTCTTC. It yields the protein CASGDRPYNEQFF. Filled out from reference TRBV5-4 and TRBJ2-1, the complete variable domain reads ETGVTQSPTHLIKTRGQQVTLRCSSQSGHNTVSWYQQALGQGPQFIFQYYREEENGRGNFPPRFSGLQFPNYSSELNVNALELDDSALYLCASGDRPYNEQFFGPGTRLTVL.

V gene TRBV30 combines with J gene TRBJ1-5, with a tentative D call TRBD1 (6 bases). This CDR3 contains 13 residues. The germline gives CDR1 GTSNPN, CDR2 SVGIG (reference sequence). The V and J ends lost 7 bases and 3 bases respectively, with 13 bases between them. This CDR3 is CASSTGINQPQHF. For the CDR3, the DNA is TGTGCCTCCTCCACAGGGATCAATCAGCCCCAGCATTTT.

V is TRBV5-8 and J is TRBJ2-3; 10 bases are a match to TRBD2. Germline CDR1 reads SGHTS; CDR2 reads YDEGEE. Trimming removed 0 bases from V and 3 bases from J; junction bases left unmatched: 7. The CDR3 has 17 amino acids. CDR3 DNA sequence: TGTGCCAGCAGCTTGGCCGGACTAGCGGTTCCTACAGATACGCAGTATTTT. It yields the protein CASSLAGLAVPTDTQYF.

The CDR3 protein is CASSLADRGYNSPLHF. The CDR3 DNA follows: TGTGCCAGCAGCTTGGCGGACAGGGGATATAATTCACCCCTCCACTTT. This chain links TRBV5-5 with TRBJ1-6; 9 bases align to TRBD1. CDR3 length: 16 amino acids. From germline, CDR1 is SGHKS and CDR2 YYEKEE (reference sequence). The V segment lost 0 bases and the J segment 4 bases; nucleotides outside the gene matches: 2.